A selection of T cell receptor beta chains follows, all from one sample in a study of T cells in Graves' hyperthyroidism and ophthalmopathy. TCRdb reprocessed the multiplex PCR reads with MiXCR, giving one entry per CDR3 protein. The table lists under 300,000 distinct CDR3 sequences, about 25% of them singletons, with around 28% in the top ten. The sample consisted of blood. The receptor source for this set is a man aged 40-55 years with Graves' hyperthyroidism that later progressed to Graves' ophthalmopathy. Both conserved end residues are part of each CDR3. The order of the fields is V gene, J gene, D gene, clone size, CDR3 DNA, CDR3 protein. A D gene is named only where the DNA matches it firmly. Part of the rows lack a size; the others show once, few, many or a class for expanded clones.

v_gene: TRBV5-1; j_gene: TRBJ1-1; d_gene: -; abundance: many; CDR3nt: TGCGCCAGCAGCCAAAACATGAACACTGAAGCTTTCTTT; CDR3aa: CASSQNMNTEAFF
v_gene: TRBV18; j_gene: TRBJ2-5; d_gene: TRBD1; abundance: many; CDR3nt: TGTGCCAGCTCACCCGAGACAGGGGCAAAGGAGACCCAGTACTTC; CDR3aa: CASSPETGAKETQYF
v_gene: TRBV20-1; j_gene: TRBJ2-3; d_gene: TRBD2; abundance: many; CDR3nt: TGCAGTGCGATCGGACTAGCGGGGGACACAGATACGCAGTATTTT; CDR3aa: CSAIGLAGDTDTQYF
v_gene: TRBV4-1; j_gene: TRBJ1-3; d_gene: -; abundance: many; CDR3nt: TGCGCCAGCAGCCAAGACGGACAGCCCCACTCTGGAAACACCATATATTTT; CDR3aa: CASSQDGQPHSGNTIYF
v_gene: TRBV12-3/TRBV12-4; j_gene: TRBJ2-7; d_gene: TRBD2; abundance: -; CDR3nt: TGTGCCAGCAGTCCGATGGCGGGGGTCCCTTACGAGCAGTACTTC; CDR3aa: CASSPMAGVPYEQYF
v_gene: TRBV12-3/TRBV12-4; j_gene: TRBJ1-1; d_gene: -; abundance: few; CDR3nt: TGTGCCAGCAGTTACGTGACCCAGATGAACACTGAAGCTTTCTTT; CDR3aa: CASSYVTQMNTEAFF
v_gene: TRBV6-2/TRBV6-3; j_gene: TRBJ2-7; d_gene: -; abundance: -; CDR3nt: TGTGCCAGCAGTTTTAGAGACCTCATAAGGAACGAGCAGTACTTC; CDR3aa: CASSFRDLIRNEQYF
v_gene: TRBV11-3; j_gene: TRBJ2-7; d_gene: -; abundance: -; CDR3nt: TGTGCCAGCAGCCCCTCTGGAGTGGAGCAGTACTTC; CDR3aa: CASSPSGVEQYF
v_gene: TRBV5-1; j_gene: TRBJ2-7; d_gene: -; abundance: many; CDR3nt: TGCGCCAGCAGCGCCAGACTAGATCTCGAGCAGTACTTC; CDR3aa: CASSARLDLEQYF
v_gene: TRBV7-6; j_gene: TRBJ1-5; d_gene: -; abundance: -; CDR3nt: TGTGCCAGCAGCTTAGAAGGCTCATCGGGTAGCAATCAGCCCCAGCATTTT; CDR3aa: CASSLEGSSGSNQPQHF
v_gene: TRBV20-1; j_gene: TRBJ2-7; d_gene: TRBD2; abundance: many; CDR3nt: TGCAGTGCTAGAGATCTCCGCGGGAGCAAGGACGAGCAGTACTTC; CDR3aa: CSARDLRGSKDEQYF
v_gene: TRBV20-1; j_gene: TRBJ2-3; d_gene: -; abundance: many; CDR3nt: TGCAGTGCCACCCCTAGGGGGACAGATACGCAGTATTTT; CDR3aa: CSATPRGTDTQYF
v_gene: TRBV10-2; j_gene: TRBJ1-3; d_gene: TRBD1; abundance: many; CDR3nt: TGCGCCAGCAGAATTGGACAGGGCCTGGACACCATATATTTT; CDR3aa: CASRIGQGLDTIYF
v_gene: TRBV6-1; j_gene: TRBJ1-2; d_gene: -; abundance: many; CDR3nt: TGTGCCAGCAGTGAAGCGGCTCGACGGTTCTATGGCTACACCTTC; CDR3aa: CASSEAARRFYGYTF
v_gene: TRBV5-6; j_gene: TRBJ2-7; d_gene: -; abundance: few; CDR3nt: TGTGCCAGCAGCCCCAGGGGTAAGGAAAACTACGAGCAGTACTTC; CDR3aa: CASSPRGKENYEQYF
v_gene: TRBV11-2; j_gene: TRBJ2-1; d_gene: TRBD2; abundance: many; CDR3nt: TGTGCCAGCAGCTTAGTAGGACTAGCGGCAAACGATGAGCAGTTCTTC; CDR3aa: CASSLVGLAANDEQFF
v_gene: TRBV10-3; j_gene: TRBJ2-4; d_gene: TRBD2; abundance: many; CDR3nt: TGTGCCATCAGTGATCCAGGACTAGCGGGAGGCAAAAACATTCAGTACTTC; CDR3aa: CAISDPGLAGGKNIQYF
v_gene: TRBV12-3/TRBV12-4; j_gene: TRBJ1-2; d_gene: -; abundance: many; CDR3nt: TGTGCCAGCAGAGACAGGAGTGGCTACACCTTC; CDR3aa: CASRDRSGYTF
v_gene: TRBV5-1; j_gene: TRBJ2-5; d_gene: -; abundance: many; CDR3nt: TGCGCCAGCAGCCCTGATCAAGAGACCCAGTACTTC; CDR3aa: CASSPDQETQYF
v_gene: TRBV18; j_gene: TRBJ1-1; d_gene: -; abundance: -; CDR3nt: TGTGCCAGCTCACCCCCGGGGGCGGCCTTTGAAAGTGAAGCTTTCTTT; CDR3aa: CASSPPGAAFESEAFF
v_gene: TRBV24-1; j_gene: TRBJ2-5; d_gene: -; abundance: -; CDR3nt: TGTGCCACCAGTGGGACTATGAGGCAAGAGACCCAGTACTTC; CDR3aa: CATSGTMRQETQYF
v_gene: TRBV20-1; j_gene: TRBJ2-7; d_gene: -; abundance: many; CDR3nt: TGCAGTGTCCCCGGGGTCGGGTTCCACGAGCAGTACTTC; CDR3aa: CSVPGVGFHEQYF
v_gene: TRBV2; j_gene: TRBJ1-5; d_gene: -; abundance: many; CDR3nt: TGTGCCAGTCGGGAGGACGGCAATCAGCCCCAGCATTTT; CDR3aa: CASREDGNQPQHF
v_gene: TRBV20-1; j_gene: TRBJ2-7; d_gene: TRBD1; abundance: many; CDR3nt: TGCAGTGCAAGCACCCGGGACAGGGTAGGCGAGCAGTACTTC; CDR3aa: CSASTRDRVGEQYF
v_gene: TRBV11-2; j_gene: TRBJ2-7; d_gene: -; abundance: -; CDR3nt: TGTGCCAGCAGCTTAGATCAGAACTCCTACGAGCAGTACTTC; CDR3aa: CASSLDQNSYEQYF
v_gene: TRBV6-5; j_gene: TRBJ1-2; d_gene: TRBD1; abundance: many; CDR3nt: TGTGCCAGCAGTTCCCCGGGACAGGCTTCCTCTGGCTACACCTTC; CDR3aa: CASSSPGQASSGYTF
v_gene: TRBV12-3/TRBV12-4; j_gene: TRBJ2-5; d_gene: -; abundance: many; CDR3nt: TGTGCCAGCAGGGCACGCCTCCAAGACCAGACCCAGTACTTC; CDR3aa: CASRARLQDQTQYF
v_gene: TRBV15; j_gene: TRBJ2-7; d_gene: TRBD2; abundance: -; CDR3nt: TGTGCCACCAGCAGAGAGGGAGGGAGCAATTACGAGCAGTACTTC; CDR3aa: CATSREGGSNYEQYF
v_gene: TRBV2; j_gene: TRBJ2-7; d_gene: -; abundance: many; CDR3nt: TGTGCCAGCAGCCGGGAAGCCGAGCAGTACTTC; CDR3aa: CASSREAEQYF
v_gene: TRBV6-5; j_gene: TRBJ2-5; d_gene: -; abundance: -; CDR3nt: TGTGCCAGCAGTTACTGGGGGCGATCGGAAGAGACCCAGTACTTC; CDR3aa: CASSYWGRSEETQYF
v_gene: TRBV6-1; j_gene: TRBJ1-1; d_gene: TRBD1; abundance: -; CDR3nt: TGTGCCAGCACCGTAGACAGGGAAAGGAACACTGAAGCTTTCTTT; CDR3aa: CASTVDRERNTEAFF
v_gene: TRBV20-1; j_gene: TRBJ2-5; d_gene: TRBD2; abundance: many; CDR3nt: TGCAGTGCTACTTTGACTAGCGGGACAGAGACCCAGTACTTC; CDR3aa: CSATLTSGTETQYF
v_gene: TRBV28; j_gene: TRBJ1-3; d_gene: -; abundance: many; CDR3nt: TGTGCCAGCAGTTTAAGATGGATAAGCGCTGGAAACACCATATATTTT; CDR3aa: CASSLRWISAGNTIYF
v_gene: TRBV15; j_gene: TRBJ2-2; d_gene: -; abundance: many; CDR3nt: TGTGCCACCAGCAGAAATCCGAACACCGGGGAGCTGTTTTTT; CDR3aa: CATSRNPNTGELFF
v_gene: TRBV29-1; j_gene: TRBJ2-5; d_gene: -; abundance: many; CDR3nt: TGCAGCGTTGAGGGGGGAGCGGAAGAGACCCAGTACTTC; CDR3aa: CSVEGGAEETQYF